This is a list of T cell receptor beta chains from one sample in a study of cytomegalovirus exposure and HLA in healthy donors. Libraries were prepared by immunoSEQ multiplex PCR; TCRdb keeps only in-frame clonotypes and omits some of them. The sample holds some 120,000 clones, around 94% seen once. Sequences were obtained from PBMCs. The receptors originated from a woman younger than 35 in good health and CMV-seronegative. Both conserved end residues are part of each CDR3. The D gene is left open where the match is weak. Rows may omit the clone size; those that give it use once, few, many or a size class.

V gene	clone size	J gene	D gene	CDR3 protein	CDR3 DNA
TRBV6-1	.	TRBJ1-1	.	CASATLEAFF	TGTGCCAGCGCCACTTTGGAGGCTTTCTTT
TRBV28	.	TRBJ2-1	.	CASSSGNREQFF	TGTGCCAGCAGTTCAGGGAATCGTGAGCAGTTCTTC
TRBV18	.	TRBJ2-7	.	CASSQTSYEQYF	TGTGCCAGCTCACAAACTTCCTACGAGCAGTACTTC
TRBV2	.	TRBJ1-6	.	CASRGHTNNSPLHF	TGTGCCAGCAGGGGACACACCAATAATTCACCCCTCCACTTT
TRBV28	.	TRBJ2-2	TRBD1	CASSPDRAPGELFF	TGTGCCAGCAGCCCGGACAGGGCTCCCGGGGAGCTGTTTTTT
TRBV28	.	TRBJ2-7	TRBD1	CASRNPGQGNEQYF	TGTGCCAGCAGAAATCCGGGACAGGGGAACGAGCAGTACTTC
TRBV7-6	.	TRBJ2-7	TRBD2	CASSLKRLAGSGEQYF	TGTGCCAGCAGCTTAAAAAGACTAGCGGGATCTGGTGAGCAGTACTTC
TRBV5-1	once	TRBJ2-1	.	CASSQVTLNEQFF	TGCGCCAGCAGCCAGGTAACCCTCAATGAGCAGTTCTTC
TRBV5-1	.	TRBJ2-1	.	CASSMNRDEQFF	TGCGCCAGCAGCATGAACAGGGATGAGCAGTTCTTC
TRBV7-8	.	TRBJ2-1	TRBD2	CASSNTRAGGNYNEQFF	TGTGCCAGCAGCAATACTAGAGCGGGAGGGAACTACAATGAGCAGTTCTTC
TRBV9	once	TRBJ1-2	TRBD1	CASSVQPRGTGAVRGYGYTF	TGTGCCAGCAGCGTACAACCCCGGGGGACAGGGGCGGTTCGTGGCTATGGCTACACCTTC
TRBV18	few	TRBJ1-1	.	CASSPLGQEGTEAFF	TGTGCCAGCTCACCACTTGGCCAGGAGGGCACTGAAGCTTTCTTT
TRBV4-1	.	TRBJ1-3	.	CASSQGGTIYF	TGCGCCAGCAGCCAAGGAGGCACCATATATTTT
TRBV21-1	few	TRBJ2-7	.	CASSLTSPVRSYEQYF	TGTGCCAGCAGCCTCACCTCGCCAGTCCGCTCCTACGAGCAGTACTTC
TRBV29-1	.	TRBJ2-5	TRBD1	CSGGQGLETQYF	TGCAGCGGAGGACAGGGTTTGGAGACCCAGTACTTC
TRBV7-9	.	TRBJ1-2	.	CASSLPAQGYGYTF	TGTGCCAGCAGCTTACCCGCTCAGGGCTATGGCTACACCTTC
TRBV28	.	TRBJ2-7	TRBD2	CASSLGWSGGYEQYF	TGTGCCAGCAGTTTAGGGTGGAGCGGGGGCTACGAGCAGTACTTC
TRBV9	.	TRBJ2-1	.	CASSVGGTTYNEQFF	TGTGCCAGCAGCGTAGGGGGGACAACTTACAATGAGCAGTTCTTC
TRBV2	few	TRBJ1-1	.	CASRGLMNTEAFF	TGTGCCAGCAGGGGCTTAATGAACACTGAAGCTTTCTTT
TRBV9	.	TRBJ2-2	.	CASSVVAGPAGELFF	TGTGCCAGCAGCGTAGTGGCTGGGCCCGCCGGGGAGCTGTTTTTT
TRBV28	.	TRBJ1-5	TRBD1	CASSELTGRRPQHF	TGTGCCAGCAGTGAACTGACAGGGAGGAGACCCCAGCATTTT
TRBV28	.	TRBJ2-7	.	CASSRETPGIYEQYF	TGTGCCAGCAGCCGTGAAACGCCGGGAATCTACGAGCAGTACTTC
TRBV15	.	TRBJ2-7	.	CATSRGAYEQYF	TGTGCCACCAGCAGAGGCGCCTACGAGCAGTACTTC
TRBV7-9	.	TRBJ2-5	TRBD2	CASSRLAGAETQYF	TGTGCCAGCAGCCGACTAGCGGGGGCGGAGACCCAGTACTTC
TRBV5-1	.	TRBJ2-2	.	CASSLRTDTNTGELFF	TGCGCCAGCAGCCTCCGGACAGACACGAACACCGGGGAGCTGTTTTTT
TRBV5-1	.	TRBJ1-3	TRBD1	CASSPGTGAGNTIYF	TGCGCCAGCAGCCCCGGGACAGGGGCAGGAAACACCATATATTTT
TRBV2	.	TRBJ2-2	.	CASSRLTNTGELFF	TGTGCCAGCAGCCGACTGACGAACACCGGGGAGCTGTTTTTT
TRBV6-1	.	TRBJ1-5	.	CASSEERARGNQPQHF	TGTGCCAGCAGTGAAGAGCGGGCCCGGGGCAATCAGCCCCAGCATTTT
TRBV28	.	TRBJ1-2	.	CASSSPGDYYGYTF	TGTGCCAGCAGTTCGCCGGGGGATTACTATGGCTACACCTTC
TRBV11-2	.	TRBJ2-2	.	CASSLEWAGELFF	TGTGCCAGCAGCTTGGAGTGGGCCGGGGAGCTGTTTTTT
TRBV2	.	TRBJ1-5	.	CASSEGVRRGNQPQHF	TGTGCCAGCAGTGAAGGTGTTAGGCGGGGCAATCAGCCCCAGCATTTT
TRBV10-2	.	TRBJ1-2	.	CASSPANKGNGYTF	TGCGCCAGCAGTCCCGCGAACAAGGGGAATGGCTACACCTTC
TRBV27	.	TRBJ2-7	TRBD2	CASSPTSGYSYEQYF	TGTGCCAGCAGCCCAACTAGCGGCTATTCCTACGAGCAGTACTTC
TRBV6-1	.	TRBJ2-7	TRBD1	CASSRDRNYEQYF	TGTGCCAGCAGCCGGGACAGAAATTACGAGCAGTACTTC
TRBV30	once	TRBJ1-2	.	CAWEQGVMAGYTF	TGTGCCTGGGAGCAGGGTGTGATGGCGGGCTACACCTTC
TRBV7-8	.	TRBJ2-1	.	CASSLGGTLGEQFF	TGTGCCAGCAGCTTAGGGGGCACCCTCGGTGAGCAGTTCTTC
TRBV30	.	TRBJ2-3	TRBD2	CASVAGGVHTQYF	TGTGCCTCAGTAGCGGGGGGCGTTCATACGCAGTATTTT